These 20 T cell receptor beta chains came from one sample sequenced in a study of blood T cell repertoires in COVID-19 (dated by TCRdb to the early 2020s). Library preparation used the immunoSEQ multiplex PCR assay. This immuneACCESS table, as held by TCRdb, lists in-frame sequences with V and J called but not all clones. Of the missing ones, under half trace to an unresolved V gene in checked studies; the others have no known cause. The sample includes about 64,000 clones, with approximately 90% observed a single time. In total, the top ten clones hold 10% of the sample. The sample taken for sequencing was PBMCs or T cells enriched from blood (not recorded which). The source is a woman in her thirties or forties who had recovered from COVID-19.

The genes are TRBV27 and TRBJ2-3, with D perhaps TRBD2 (6 bases). V was trimmed by 8 bases and J by 3 bases, leaving 9 bases between them. This CDR3 has 12 amino acids. CDR1 is MNHEY and CDR2 is SMNVEV in the germline V gene (reference sequence). CDR3 sequence (DNA): TGTGCCAGCTGGGAGGCGACAGATACGCAGTATTTT. This sequence encodes CASWEATDTQYF.

This chain links TRBV12-5 with TRBJ2-3; D is unclear. The germline V gene has CDR1 LGHNT and CDR2 FRNRAP. The V end was cut by 4 bases, the J end by 2 bases, with 7 bases between. The CDR3 spans 13 residues. The CDR3 region is CASGSPYTDTQYF. The CDR3 DNA reads TGTGCTAGTGGTTCCCCCTACACAGATACGCAGTATTTT. The full variable domain, its missing parts supplied by reference TRBV12-5 and TRBJ2-3, is DARVTQTPRHKVTEMGQEVTMRCQPILGHNTVFWYRQTMMQGLELLAYFRNRAPLDDSGMPKDRFSAEMPDATLATLKIQPSEPRDSAVYFCASGSPYTDTQYFGPGTRLTVL.

The V gene is TRBV6-4, the J gene TRBJ2-3; a possible D gene is TRBD2 (6 bases). V dropped 2 bases and J dropped 1 base, with 13 bases sitting between them. From germline, CDR1 is MRHNA and CDR2 SNTAGT. The CDR3 extends over 16 amino acids. The CDR3 spells CASSDSFGGGTDTQYF. The DNA for the CDR3 is TGTGCCAGCAGTGACAGTTTTGGCGGGGGCACAGATACGCAGTATTTT.

Concerning this clone itself: Other DNA sequences in the same sample also yield this CDR3. V usage is TRBV5-1 and J usage is TRBJ2-2; the D is unclear. V lost 2 bases and J 2 bases, leaving 7 bases between the germline ends. The germline gives CDR1 SGHRS, CDR2 YFSETQ. The CDR3 totals 14 residues. The CDR3 DNA reads TGCGCCAGCAGCTTTGGCGGAAACACCGGGGAGCTGTTTTTT. Its protein product is CASSFGGNTGELFF.

The CDR3 is CATSERDSGYGYTF. As DNA, the CDR3 is TGTGCCACCAGTGAACGCGACAGCGGGTATGGCTACACCTTC. This chain links TRBV24-1 with TRBJ1-2; a weak D match, TRBD1 (5 bases). Trimming pared 4 bases from V and 5 bases from J, leaving 13 bases between. CDR1 is KGHDR and CDR2 is SFDVKD in the germline V gene. There are 14 residues in the CDR3.

J is TRBJ1-1 and V is TRBV11-3; D uncertain. Germline CDR1 and CDR2: SGHNT and YENEEA. Trimming took off 10 bases at V and 3 bases at J, with 18 bases between the two ends. This CDR3 spans 14 amino acids. The CDR3 here is CATRSEAADTEAFF. The CDR3 coding sequence is TGTGCCACACGATCCGAGGCGGCGGACACTGAAGCTTTCTTT.

In its sample, this clone was seen once. V is TRBV7-8 and J is TRBJ1-5; D remains unclear. The CDR3 consists of 13 residues. Trimming took off 8 bases at V and 0 bases at J, with 8 bases between the two ends. Per germline, CDR1 SGHVS and CDR2 FQNEAQ. CDR3 amino acids: CASGQNSNQPQHF. CDR3 DNA sequence: TGTGCCAGCGGGCAGAATAGCAATCAGCCCCAGCATTTT.

In this sample, this clone turned up a few times. The rearrangement links TRBV6-4 to TRBJ1-5, with a weak D call TRBD1 (6 bases). CDR3 length equals 18 residues. With 5 bases removed from V and 0 bases from J, the gap between germline ends came to 20 bases. Germline CDR1 MRHNA, CDR2 SNTAGT. CDR3 amino acids: CASSSRSGRDNSNQPQHF. As DNA, the CDR3 is TGTGCCAGCAGTTCGAGGTCAGGCAGGGACAATAGCAATCAGCCCCAGCATTTT.

As DNA, the CDR3 is TGTGCCAGCAGCCACAGGGCTGCTAATGAAAAACTGTTTTTT. Protein product: CASSHRAANEKLFF. The rearrangement uses TRBV7-8 and TRBJ1-4; possible D gene TRBD1, 6 bases. CDR1 is SGHVS and CDR2 is FQNEAQ in the germline V gene. The V end lost 5 bases, the J end lost 3 bases, and 10 bases lay between the germline ends. The CDR3 spans 14 residues.

As for this clone: The junction departs from the called germline gene at one end, perhaps through a read error. The J gene is TRBJ2-3, the V gene TRBV11-3, with 7 bases fitting TRBD1. This CDR3 is built from 10 residues. Germline values: CDR1 SGHNT, CDR2 YENEEA. Here the CDR3 reads CASRETGLNF. The DNA of the CDR3 is TGTGCCAGCAGGGAGACAGGGCTAAATTTT.

This clone was detected only once. The gene calls are TRBV19 and TRBJ2-5, with 12 bases identical to TRBD2. This CDR3 contains 14 residues. The germline CDR1 and CDR2 sequences are LNHDA and SQIVND (reference sequence). V gave up 5 bases and J gave up 5 bases; unmatched junction bases: 3. CDR3 loop: CASSVTSGGETQYF. The DNA for the CDR3 is TGTGCCAGTAGTGTTACTAGCGGGGGGGAGACCCAGTACTTC.

The gene calls are TRBV20-1 and TRBJ1-1, with 7 bases that match TRBD1. Germline CDR1 and CDR2: DFQATT and SNEGSKA (reference sequence). V gave up 3 bases and J gave up 11 bases; unmatched junction bases: 6. The CDR3 consists of 11 residues. The DNA of the CDR3 is TGCAGTGCTAGGATAGGGGGCTCCGCTTTCTTT. Translating it yields CSARIGGSAFF.

The genes are TRBV27 and TRBJ1-5; 7 bases line up with TRBD1. The CDR3 is 15 residues long. Looked up from germline, CDR1 is MNHEY and CDR2 is SMNVEV (reference sequence). V shed 6 bases and J 9 bases; nucleotides not matched to a gene: 14. CDR3 DNA sequence: TGTGCCAGCAGCACAGACAGGGACCCAAGGTGGCCCCAGCATTTT. This encodes CASSTDRDPRWPQHF.

This chain links TRBV9 with TRBJ2-3; D is perhaps TRBD2 (7 bases). This CDR3 is built from 16 residues. V shed 4 bases and J shed 0 bases, with 15 bases lying between them. Germline assignment: CDR1 SGDLS and CDR2 YYNGEE. The CDR3: CASSPRGTTSTDTQYF. In DNA, the CDR3 is TGTGCCAGCAGCCCGAGGGGGACTACTAGCACAGATACGCAGTATTTT.

The chain combines TRBV13 with TRBJ2-7, with TRBD2 identical over 11 bases. The CDR3 length is 15 residues. From germline, CDR1 is PRHDT and CDR2 FYEKMQ (reference sequence). V lost 4 bases to trimming and J lost 2 bases; unmatched junction nucleotides: 4. The DNA of the CDR3 is TGTGCCAGCAGCTCATCTAGCGGGGGGCCCTACGAGCAGTACTTC. Residues: CASSSSSGGPYEQYF.

This chain joins TRBV6-5 and TRBJ2-1; 14 positions agree with TRBD2. The CDR3 spans 15 residues. V dropped 7 bases and J dropped 8; count of bases not matched to a gene: 7. Germline V gene lookup returns CDR1 MNHEY and CDR2 SVGAGI. The CDR3 reads CASTKTSGGADEQFF. CDR3 coding DNA: TGTGCCAGCACAAAGACTAGCGGGGGGGCCGATGAGCAGTTCTTC.

The chain recombines TRBV6-5 with TRBJ2-5, with a weak D call TRBD1 (6 bases). This CDR3 spans 14 amino acids. Germline V CDR1 and CDR2: MNHEY, SVGAGI. V lost 2 bases and J lost 2, with 9 bases in between. As DNA, the CDR3 is TGTGCCAGCAGTTACCGAGGACAGCAAGAGACCCAGTACTTC. Its protein is CASSYRGQQETQYF.

The CDR3, as DNA: TGTGCCAGCTCACCCTCGGGGGGGTCTAATCAGCCCCAGCATTTT. Amino acids: CASSPSGGSNQPQHF. The chain recombines TRBV18 with TRBJ1-5; TRBD1 might be the D (5 bases). V was shortened by 3 bases and J by 4 bases, with 13 bases between the two germline ends. Per germline, CDR1 KGHSH and CDR2 LQKENI. The CDR3 contains 15 residues.

V and J are TRBV6-5 and TRBJ2-1; no clear D gene. CDR1 is MNHEY, CDR2 SVGAGI, per germline. The CDR3 is 15 residues long. Trimming left V 2 bases short and J 0 bases short, with 8 bases between. The CDR3 coding sequence is TGTGCCAGCAGTTACGATCTAAGCTCCTACAATGAGCAGTTCTTC. This encodes CASSYDLSSYNEQFF.

The V call is TRBV19, the J call TRBJ2-3, with D maybe TRBD2 (6 bases). CDR1 LNHDA and CDR2 SQIVND come from the germline V gene (reference sequence). Trimming took 3 bases from V and 1 from J, leaving 11 bases between them. The CDR3 has 15 residues. In DNA form, the CDR3 reads TGTGCCAGTAGTATGCAGTGGGAGGGCACAGATACGCAGTATTTT. This gives the protein CASSMQWEGTDTQYF.